The clone carrying this T cell receptor (beta chain) was detected only a few times. Its matching antigen is unknown. Germline assignment: CDR1 DFQATT and CDR2 SNEGSKA (reference sequence). The CDR3 has 14 amino acids. The V gene lost 5 bases and the J gene lost 9 bases, with 20 bases spanning the gap. The record originates from a study of blood T cells in healthy people across ages. Then a second PCR, running roughly 7 to 11 cycles, was carried out with a sample-barcoded 5' primer and a J-beta primer mix. TCRdb passed the 5' RACE reads through MiXCR, listing each CDR3 protein once. The sample contains approximately 1.5 million distinct CDR3 sequences, approximately 43% of which appear only once. General study points: Nothing was known about donor CMV status, and this possibly confounded expanded clonotype changes. The diversity estimates, figures obtained from one million T cells, were considered underestimates.

There were at least 5.5 micrograms of total RNA extracted from every sample. The sequencing sample was made of blood. This receptor was taken from a woman under 30 in good health. V usage is TRBV20-1 and J usage is TRBJ2-1; tentative D call: TRBD1 (6 bases). The CDR3 coding sequence is TGCAGTGCTGGGTGGGGGCCTCAGAACGGTGAGCAGTTCTTC. Its protein is CSAGWGPQNGEQFF.